A single T cell receptor (beta chain) is shown here with its context. Its antigen is not known. Trimming pared 0 bases from V and 1 base from J, leaving 9 bases between. This CDR3 spans 15 amino acids. Germline assignment: CDR1 SGHVS and CDR2 FNYEAQ. This sample stems from a study of shared clonotypes between healthy human individuals. Findings and caveats of the study: In contrast to clonotypes shared by all four donors, non-shared clonotypes had lower generation probabilities.

Naive CD8 cells, CD45RO-negative and positively selected for CCR7, excluded terminally differentiated effector memory CD45RA+ cells. Sequenced by immunoSEQ multiplex PCR; TCRdb stores in-frame clones only, minus some. There are roughly 2 million clones in the sample; around 96% occur only once, and about 1.1% lies in the top ten. The chain combines TRBV7-6 with TRBJ1-1, with D perhaps matching TRBD1 (5 bases). This clonotype was sampled from a young man in good health. Sequencing was done on a sample of naive CD8+ T cells sorted from blood. The CDR3 protein is CASSLARGRNTEAFF. DNA of the CDR3: TGTGCCAGCAGCTTAGCGAGGGGCAGGAACACTGAAGCTTTCTTT.